These 16 T cell receptor beta chains originate from one sample sequenced in a study of beta chain features in type 1 diabetes. The sequenced template was cDNA made from the entire isolated RNA. Profiled with immunoSEQ multiplex PCR; TCRdb holds only in-frame clones, not every one. The sample holds 900,000 or so clones, 15% to 20% seen once. The sequenced sample was naive CD4+ T cells from blood. Source of these receptors: a woman younger than 35 in good health.

In this sample, this clone turned up a few times. The chain joins TRBV18 to TRBJ1-1; 7 bases map to TRBD1. The CDR3 loop spans 15 amino acids. The V gene's germline CDR1 is KGHSH and CDR2 LQKENI. V was pared by 3 bases and J by 0 bases, with 4 bases of the junction left unmatched. The CDR3 DNA is TGTGCCAGCTCACCGACGGACAGGATGAACACTGAAGCTTTCTTT. Translation: CASSPTDRMNTEAFF.

Only a few counts were recorded for this clone. J is TRBJ2-1 and V is TRBV5-4; perhaps TRBD1 as D (6 bases). Germline V gene lookup returns CDR1 SGHNT and CDR2 YYREEE (reference sequence). The CDR3 totals 15 residues. V gave up 5 bases and J gave up 7 bases, with 19 bases separating them. The CDR3 loop reads CASRQDTGTLNEQFF. The CDR3 nucleotides are TGTGCCAGCAGACAGGATACCGGGACACTTAATGAGCAGTTCTTC.

Only a few counts were recorded for this clone. J is TRBJ2-6 and V is TRBV18; D possibly corresponds to TRBD1 (5 bases). The CDR3 length is 18 residues. Germline assignment: CDR1 KGHSH and CDR2 LQKENI. Deletions cut 2 bases from V and 0 bases from J, with 14 bases between. CDR3 DNA sequence: TGTGCCAGCTCACCAATGTCACAGGTTGCCTCTGGGGCCAACGTCCTGACTTTC. It specifies CASSPMSQVASGANVLTF.

V is TRBV28 and J is TRBJ2-2, with unresolved D. This CDR3 comprises 11 residues. Looked up from germline, CDR1 is MDHEN and CDR2 is SYDVKM. Trimming stripped 9 bases from V and 7 bases from J, with 9 bases between. DNA of the CDR3: TGTGCCAGTATCGAGAACGGGGAGCTGTTTTTT. The encoded protein is CASIENGELFF.

The gene calls are TRBV4-2 and TRBJ2-1; 7 nucleotides agree with TRBD2. The CDR3 is 16 residues long. Germline V gene sequence: CDR1 LGHNA, CDR2 YNFKEQ. J was trimmed by 7 bases and V by 0 bases; bases with no gene match: 9. The CDR3 DNA follows: TGTGCCAGCAGCCAAGACTTAGCGGGTGCGGTGAATGAGCAGTTCTTC. Amino acid sequence: CASSQDLAGAVNEQFF.

V gene TRBV7-2 combines with J gene TRBJ2-7; D gene uncertain. From germline, CDR1 is SGHTA and CDR2 FQGNSA. The CDR3 has 12 amino acids. Between the trimmed V and J ends, which lost 5 bases and 3 bases, there was a span of 8 bases. The CDR3, as DNA: TGTGCCAGCAGCCGACTCGGCTACGAGCAGTACTTC. Its protein product is CASSRLGYEQYF.

The rearrangement joins TRBV18 to TRBJ2-2; perhaps TRBD2 as D (6 bases). The CDR3 has 13 residues. Germline loops: CDR1 KGHSH, CDR2 LQKENI. Trimming pared 5 bases from V and 4 bases from J, leaving 8 bases between. This chain's CDR3 is CASSGGTTGELFF. The CDR3, as DNA: TGTGCCAGCTCAGGCGGGACCACCGGGGAGCTGTTTTTT.

In this sample, this clone turned up a few times. This sample also contains other DNA sequences that code for the same CDR3. Here the CDR3 DNA reads TGTGCCAGCAGAGGGGGGAGCTCCTACGAGCAGTACTTC. Its translation is CASRGGSSYEQYF. The chain has TRBV28 and TRBJ2-7; D could derive from TRBD1 or TRBD2 (6 bases each). V was trimmed by 6 bases and J by 0 bases, leaving 9 bases between them. Germline V gives CDR1 MDHEN, CDR2 SYDVKM. The CDR3 spans 13 residues. The full variable domain, rest sourced from reference TRBV28 and TRBJ2-7, is DVKVTQSSRYLVKRTGEKVFLECVQDMDHENMFWYRQDPGLGLRLIYFSYDVKMKEKGDIPEGYSVSREKKERFSLILESASTNQTSMYLCASRGGSSYEQYFGPGTRLTVT.

This chain connects TRBV7-2 to TRBJ2-7; TRBD2 aligns across 13 bases. V shed 3 bases and J 5 bases; nucleotides not matched to a gene: 7. The CDR3 length is 16 residues. Germline loops: CDR1 SGHTA, CDR2 FQGNSA. The CDR3 DNA sequence: TGTGCCAGCAGCTTCGGACTAGCGGGAGTAAGGAACGAGCAGTACTTC. As protein: CASSFGLAGVRNEQYF. Drawing the rest from reference TRBV7-2 and TRBJ2-7, the complete variable domain is GAGVSQSPSNKVTEKGKDVELRCDPISGHTALYWYRQSLGQGLEFLIYFQGNSAPDKSGLPSDRFSAERTGGSVSTLTIQRTQQEDSAVYLCASSFGLAGVRNEQYFGPGTRLTVT.

The table lists this clone with a few counts. The V and J genes are TRBV7-2 and TRBJ2-2; no firm D call. Per the germline V gene, CDR1 is SGHTA and CDR2 is FQGNSA. The V end was cut by 4 bases, the J end by 6 bases, with 21 bases between. The CDR3 length is 17 residues. Here the CDR3 reads CASSYQQPVGFAGELFF. In DNA form, the CDR3 reads TGTGCCAGCAGCTATCAACAACCCGTGGGTTTCGCCGGGGAGCTGTTTTTT.

J is TRBJ2-3 and V is TRBV5-4; TRBD1 matches 7 bases. The CDR3 runs 16 residues. CDR1 and CDR2 from the germline V gene are SGHNT and YYREEE (reference sequence). Trimming removed 4 bases from V and 1 base from J; junction bases left unmatched: 9. The CDR3 DNA sequence: TGTGCCAGCAGCATTAGGACAGGAAGAGGCACAGATACGCAGTATTTT. Its translation is CASSIRTGRGTDTQYF. Full variable domain (outside the CDR3, taken from reference TRBV5-4 and TRBJ2-3): ETGVTQSPTHLIKTRGQQVTLRCSSQSGHNTVSWYQQALGQGPQFIFQYYREEENGRGNFPPRFSGLQFPNYSSELNVNALELDDSALYLCASSIRTGRGTDTQYFGPGTRLTVL.

The chain couples TRBV5-1 to TRBJ2-3; the match to TRBD2 covers 7 bases. V dropped 2 bases and J dropped 4; count of bases not matched to a gene: 16. CDR3 size: 18 residues. Germline V gene data show CDR1 as SGHRS and CDR2 as YFSETQ. For the CDR3, the DNA is TGCGCCAGCAGCTTTCCCGCGGGCGGGAGAAATATCCCAGATACGCAGTATTTT. Translated: CASSFPAGGRNIPDTQYF.

This clone was counted between two and nine times. The chain joins TRBV4-3 to TRBJ2-1; D might be TRBD1 (5 bases). CDR3 size: 16 residues. V gave up 1 base and J gave up 4 bases, with 14 bases separating them. Germline loops: CDR1 LGHNA, CDR2 YSLEER. The CDR3 loop is CASSQGGADQYNEQFF. The CDR3 DNA reads as TGCGCCAGCAGCCAAGGTGGGGCGGATCAGTACAATGAGCAGTTCTTC.

This clone was counted a few times. The CDR3 loop is CSVGAPSSEKLFF. The CDR3 nucleotides are TGCAGCGTCGGGGCTCCAAGCAGTGAAAAACTGTTTTTT. The chain employs TRBV29-1 and TRBJ1-4; tentative D call: TRBD1 (5 bases). This CDR3 region has 13 residues. Germline loops: CDR1 SQVTM, CDR2 ANQGSEA. V lost 6 bases, J lost 7 bases, and 15 bases lay in between.

The gene calls are TRBV9 and TRBJ2-5; 12 positions match TRBD1. The CDR3 runs 16 residues. The germline V gene has CDR1 SGDLS and CDR2 YYNGEE. V was clipped by 2 bases and J by 5 bases; unmatched bases: 7. The CDR3 DNA sequence: TGTGCCAGCAGCGTCACCGGGACAGGGGGCGCGGAGACCCAGTACTTC. Amino acid sequence: CASSVTGTGGAETQYF.

The chain employs TRBV14 and TRBJ2-1, with 15 bases matching TRBD2. V lost 4 bases and J lost 9; bases outside the gene matches: 10. Germline V gives CDR1 SGHDN, CDR2 FVKESK. This CDR3 comprises 17 residues. The CDR3, as DNA: TGTGCCAGCAGCCGACCCGAGGGACTAGCGGGAGGTTTTGAGCAGTTCTTC. The encoded protein is CASSRPEGLAGGFEQFF.